These 2 T cell receptor beta chains came from one sample sequenced in a study of T cell responses to AZD1222 COVID-19 vaccine. Sequenced by immunoSEQ multiplex PCR; TCRdb stores in-frame clones only, minus some. This sample has approximately 67,000 clones, with 70% to 90% found just once. The starting material was peripheral blood, obtained 28 days after the second AZD1222 dose. Receptor source: an adult who received the AZD1222 COVID-19 vaccine.

The chain links TRBV4-1 to TRBJ2-1, with 11 bases identical to TRBD2. There are 15 residues in the CDR3. V gave up 5 bases and J gave up 6 bases; unmatched junction bases: 6. Per germline, CDR1 MGHRA and CDR2 YSYEKL. Written as DNA, the CDR3 is TGCGCCAGCAGCGTTCGGACTAGCGGGCCCAATGAGCAGTTCTTC. This gives the protein CASSVRTSGPNEQFF.

The chain carries TRBV5-1 and TRBJ1-3; unclear D gene. This CDR3 comprises 15 residues. CDR1 is SGHRS and CDR2 is YFSETQ in the germline V gene. V lost 2 bases and J lost 0, with 9 bases in between. Here the CDR3 reads CASSLAGPSGNTIYF. CDR3 in DNA: TGCGCCAGCAGCTTAGCGGGTCCCTCTGGAAACACCATATATTTT.